A selection of T cell receptor beta chains follows, all from one sample in a study of T cells in Graves' hyperthyroidism and ophthalmopathy. TCRdb used MiXCR to reprocess the multiplex PCR reads, holding one entry per CDR3 protein. The sample includes 340,000 or so distinct CDR3 sequences, 21% of them seen just once. The material sequenced was blood. Every receptor here comes from a woman aged 50 to 60 with Graves' hyperthyroidism. The CDR3 runs from the conserved cysteine through the conserved F or W. A D gene is named only where the DNA matches it firmly. Clone size is not always given. Where it is, it says once, few, many or a class for expanded clones.

>TRBV24-1|many|TRBJ2-3|TRBD2
TGTGCCACCAGTGATCCCGGGACTAGCGGGAGAACCACAGATACGCAGTATTTT
CATSDPGTSGRTTDTQYF
>TRBV29-1|many|TRBJ2-5|-
TGCAGCGTTGCTAACCAAGAGACCCAGTACTTC
CSVANQETQYF
>TRBV7-6|few|TRBJ2-1|-
TGTGCCAGCAGTCGTCCGCTAGATAATGAGCAGTTCTTC
CASSRPLDNEQFF
>TRBV2|-|TRBJ2-7|-
TGTGCCAGCTCGCGAGGACGTCGACTTTCCTACGAGCAGTACTTC
CASSRGRRLSYEQYF
>TRBV9|many|TRBJ2-1|-
TGTGCCAGCAGTGTAGCTGGGGGGAATGAGCAGTTCTTC
CASSVAGGNEQFF
>TRBV18|-|TRBJ2-5|-
TGTGCCAGCACGTCCGAATTGGGCCAAGAGACCCAGTACTTC
CASTSELGQETQYF
>TRBV4-1|-|TRBJ2-7|-
TGCGCCAGCAGCCAAGAAAGTATAGGGGGGAGCTACGAGCAGTACTTC
CASSQESIGGSYEQYF
>TRBV28|few|TRBJ1-5|-
TGTGCCAGCAGCCCTTACAGGAGCCTGAGCAATCAGCCCCAGCATTTT
CASSPYRSLSNQPQHF
>TRBV6-1|-|TRBJ1-1|TRBD1
TGTGCCAGCAGTGTGCCAGGGGGAATAGGCACTGAAGCTTTCTTT
CASSVPGGIGTEAFF
>TRBV27|many|TRBJ2-5|-
TGTGCCAGCAGTCCCCTCCAAGAGACCCAGTACTTC
CASSPLQETQYF
>TRBV6-1|-|TRBJ1-3|-
TGTGCCCTATCGACAGTTCGTGGAAACACCATTTATTTT
CALSTVRGNTIYF
>TRBV3-1|-|TRBJ2-5|-
TGTGCCAGCACCCAAGGGGGAGGTCGTGGAGAGACCCAGTACTTC
CASTQGGGRGETQYF
>TRBV11-2|many|TRBJ2-5|-
TGTGCCAGCAGCCCCGGACCCCCGACGGAGACCCAGTACTTC
CASSPGPPTETQYF
>TRBV27|many|TRBJ2-1|TRBD2
TGTGCCAGCAGCCTAGCGGGGTACAATGAGCAGTTCTTC
CASSLAGYNEQFF
>TRBV6-6|many|TRBJ1-2|-
TGTGCCAGCAGTTACTCATTCCTATCAGGAACTATGGCTTTGACCTTC
CASSYSFLSGTMALTF
>TRBV6-1|-|TRBJ1-1|-
TGTGCCAGCAGCCGGGTGACAAGGGATGGATACACTGAAGCTTTCTTT
CASSRVTRDGYTEAFF
>TRBV5-1|many|TRBJ1-1|-
TGCGCCAGCAGCTTGGCTAGTACGGGGCGCGTCACTGAAGCTTTCTTT
CASSLASTGRVTEAFF
>TRBV2|-|TRBJ1-2|-
TGTGCCAGCTCACCACCGTCAGCAGGGCCCTATGGCTACACCTTC
CASSPPSAGPYGYTF
>TRBV3-1|many|TRBJ1-1|-
TGTGCCAGCAGCCAAGCCGGACGGATGAACACTGAAGCTTTCTTT
CASSQAGRMNTEAFF
>TRBV19|few|TRBJ2-1|TRBD1
TGTGCCAGTAGTCCCTGGGACAGGGCTCATGAGCAGTTCTTC
CASSPWDRAHEQFF
>TRBV5-6|few|TRBJ2-5|TRBD2
TGTGCCAGCAGCTTTCGGACTAGCGGGGGGGCCAAGGGGGGAGAGACCCAGTACTTC
CASSFRTSGGAKGGETQYF
>TRBV5-1|-|TRBJ1-1|-
TGCGCCAGCAGCTGGGATCAGGGGCAGACTGAAGCTTTCTTT
CASSWDQGQTEAFF
>TRBV7-8|many|TRBJ1-1|-
TGTGCCAGCAGCCAAGAACGGGGAGGGGGGCTTGGAGCTTTCTTT
CASSQERGGGLGAFF
>TRBV5-1|many|TRBJ2-7|TRBD2
TGCGCCAGCAGCCGTGGGACTAGCGGCGACGAGCAGTACTTC
CASSRGTSGDEQYF
>TRBV6-2/TRBV6-3|-|TRBJ2-7|-
TGTGCCAGCAGTGTGAGCACTTACGAGCAGTACTTC
CASSVSTYEQYF
>TRBV20-1|many|TRBJ1-1|-
TGCAGTGCTAGAGGCCCCAGGAGCACTGAAGCTTTCTTT
CSARGPRSTEAFF
>TRBV7-2|-|TRBJ2-2|TRBD2
TGTGCCAGCAGCTATCGGGGGGGAACGACCGGGGAGCTGTTTTTT
CASSYRGGTTGELFF
>TRBV19|-|TRBJ2-1|-
TGTGCCAGTAGTATAGACCCGCAACGCTCCTACAATGAGCAGTTCTTC
CASSIDPQRSYNEQFF
>TRBV12-3/TRBV12-4|few|TRBJ2-2|TRBD1
TGTGCCATCGACAGGGCGATCGGGGAGCTGTTTTTT
CAIDRAIGELFF
>TRBV2|many|TRBJ2-7|TRBD1
TGTGCCAGCAAAGGGACAGGGGCCGGCGAGCAGTACTTC
CASKGTGAGEQYF
>TRBV5-1|-|TRBJ1-2|-
TGCGCCAGCAGCTTGGATGGATCAGGCCCCATCTATGGCTACACCTTC
CASSLDGSGPIYGYTF
>TRBV7-9|many|TRBJ2-1|TRBD1
TGTGCCAGCAGCACGAGTCCGGGACAGGGACCCAATGAGCAGTTCTTC
CASSTSPGQGPNEQFF
>TRBV2|many|TRBJ2-1|TRBD2
TGTGCCAGCAGGGTTACTAGCGGGGGAGGGAATGAGCAGTTCTTC
CASRVTSGGGNEQFF
>TRBV20-1|many|TRBJ2-5|-
TGCAGTGCGGGCGGAGTAAAGGGAGAGACCCAGTACTTC
CSAGGVKGETQYF
>TRBV6-5|-|TRBJ2-5|TRBD2
TGTGCCAGCAGTTACGGGGTGGGACTAGCGGGACAAGAGACCCAGTACTTC
CASSYGVGLAGQETQYF
>TRBV12-3/TRBV12-4|-|TRBJ1-2|-
TGTGCCAGCAGTTCCTCGGGCAGGCTGGACTATGGCTACACCTTC
CASSSSGRLDYGYTF
>TRBV9|-|TRBJ1-2|TRBD1
TGTGCCAGCAGCCTGGGACAGGGGGTTAACTATGGCTACACCTTC
CASSLGQGVNYGYTF
>TRBV29-1|-|TRBJ2-5|TRBD2
TGCAGCGTCTACGGGGGACTAGCGTCAATCTTGGGGGAGGCCCAGTACTTC
CSVYGGLASILGEAQYF
>TRBV10-3|many|TRBJ2-1|TRBD1
TGTGCCATTTATGCCGGGACAGGGACCAATGAGCAGTTCTTC
CAIYAGTGTNEQFF
>TRBV11-2|once|TRBJ1-2|-
TGTGCCAGCAGCTTAGGGGGTTGGTATGGCTACACCTTC
CASSLGGWYGYTF
>TRBV5-5|many|TRBJ1-1|TRBD1
TGTGCCAGCAACCCGACAGGGTCCAACACTGAAGCTTTCTTT
CASNPTGSNTEAFF
>TRBV10-3|-|TRBJ2-2|-
TGTGCCACCCAGGTTGAGGGAGGAGGACGGAGGGACACCGGGGAGCTGTTTTTT
CATQVEGGGRRDTGELFF
>TRBV18|many|TRBJ2-3|-
TGTGCCAGCTCACCGGCGGCGGGCTACACAGATACGCAGTATTTT
CASSPAAGYTDTQYF
>TRBV11-2|-|TRBJ1-1|TRBD1
TGTGCCAGCAGCCCTAACGGGGGGACAGCTACTTTCTTT
CASSPNGGTATFF
>TRBV2|many|TRBJ1-4|TRBD1
TGTGCCAGCAGCTCAGACAGGGCTGGACGTGAAAAACTGTTTTTT
CASSSDRAGREKLFF